These T cell receptor beta chains were read from a single sample in a study of OX40 agonist ivuxolimab in advanced cancers. Libraries were prepared by immunoSEQ multiplex PCR; TCRdb keeps only in-frame clonotypes and omits some of them. The sample consists of about 99,000 clones, approximately 95% of them appearing once. This specimen was CD4+ or CD8+ T cells sorted from blood, taken in a trial of the OX40 agonist ivuxolimab. The receptors originated from an adult with an advanced solid tumor such as melanoma, head and neck, liver or kidney cancer. Each CDR3 is given with its conserved first and last residue. D genes are given only for firm matches. Clone size, where shown, is once, few, many, or a class for clones that have expanded.

v_gene,j_gene,abundance,d_gene,CDR3aa,CDR3nt
TRBV10-1,TRBJ1-3,once,-,CASSTKRTVNSGNTIYF,TGCGCCAGCAGTACCAAGCGGACAGTGAACTCTGGAAACACCATATATTTT
TRBV7-8,TRBJ2-1,-,TRBD2,CASSPRLGGYNEQFF,TGTGCCAGCAGCCCACGTTTGGGGGGGTACAATGAGCAGTTCTTC
TRBV27,TRBJ2-5,-,-,CASSPYWGVQETQYF,TGTGCCAGCAGTCCGTATTGGGGGGTCCAAGAGACCCAGTACTTC
TRBV7-8,TRBJ2-7,-,-,CASSPYYEQYF,TGTGCCAGCAGTCCTTACTACGAGCAGTACTTC
TRBV19,TRBJ1-4,-,-,CASSGVANEKLFF,TGTGCCAGTAGTGGTGTTGCTAATGAAAAACTGTTTTTT
TRBV19,TRBJ1-1,-,TRBD1,CASSPTGTLNTEAFF,TGTGCCAGTAGTCCGACAGGGACACTGAACACTGAAGCTTTCTTT
TRBV7-7,TRBJ2-7,-,-,CASSLVWLSEQYF,TGTGCCAGCAGCTTAGTCTGGCTCTCCGAGCAGTACTTC
TRBV27,TRBJ1-1,-,-,CASGWVDTEAFF,TGTGCCAGCGGTTGGGTTGACACTGAAGCTTTCTTT
TRBV5-1,TRBJ1-1,-,-,CAILFPAEAFF,TGCGCCATCCTTTTCCCCGCTGAAGCTTTCTTT
TRBV19,TRBJ2-1,-,-,CASSLQGTNEQFF,TGTGCCAGTAGTCTCCAGGGGACCAATGAGCAGTTCTTC
TRBV27,TRBJ2-1,-,TRBD1,CASSTGQGAKLNEQFF,TGTGCCAGCAGTACCGGACAGGGGGCGAAACTCAATGAGCAGTTCTTC
TRBV5-8,TRBJ2-1,-,TRBD1,CASSLADRGLGNEQFF,TGTGCCAGCAGCTTGGCGGACAGGGGGCTGGGGAATGAGCAGTTCTTC
TRBV30,TRBJ1-6,-,-,CAWSEAFYSPLHF,TGTGCCTGGAGTGAGGCCTTCTACTCACCCCTCCACTTT
TRBV7-9,TRBJ2-7,-,TRBD2,CASSLEVGTSGGSYEQYF,TGTGCCAGCAGCTTAGAGGTTGGGACTAGCGGGGGTTCCTACGAGCAGTACTTC
TRBV19,TRBJ2-1,once,TRBD1,CASRGQGANEQFF,TGTGCCAGTAGAGGACAGGGGGCGAATGAGCAGTTCTTC
TRBV5-1,TRBJ2-7,-,TRBD1,CASSWTGTGVYEQYF,TGCGCCAGCAGCTGGACCGGGACAGGGGTCTACGAGCAGTACTTC
TRBV27,TRBJ2-7,-,TRBD2,CASSGRESYEQYF,TGTGCCAGCAGCGGGCGGGAGTCGTACGAGCAGTACTTC
TRBV23-1,TRBJ1-2,-,-,CASSQRLDSSYGYTF,TGCGCCAGCAGCCAACGACTTGACAGCAGCTATGGCTACACCTTC
TRBV6-5,TRBJ2-4,once,-,CASSYPSDRAKNIQYF,TGTGCCAGCAGTTACCCGTCCGACAGGGCCAAAAACATTCAGTACTTC
TRBV4-3,TRBJ1-2,-,TRBD1,CASSQVGQGAFGYTF,TGCGCCAGCAGCCAAGTGGGACAGGGGGCTTTTGGCTACACCTTC
TRBV21-1,TRBJ2-7,-,-,CASSRRDRGSNEQYF,TGTGCCAGCAGCCGCCGGGACAGGGGTTCAAACGAGCAGTACTTC
TRBV28,TRBJ2-3,-,-,CASRPLTPRDTLTDTQYF,TGTGCCAGCAGGCCCCTAACTCCCCGGGACACTCTCACAGATACGCAGTATTTT
TRBV7-9,TRBJ1-1,-,-,CASSPKDLIEAFF,TGTGCCAGCAGCCCCAAAGATCTCATTGAAGCTTTCTTT
TRBV7-6,TRBJ1-2,-,-,CASSQGLNYGYTF,TGTGCCAGCAGCCAGGGATTAAACTATGGCTACACCTTC
TRBV2,TRBJ2-3,-,-,CASSENPWTADTQYF,TGTGCCAGCAGTGAAAATCCCTGGACAGCAGATACGCAGTATTTT
TRBV7-9,TRBJ1-3,-,-,CASSLVRIHGNTIYF,TGTGCCAGCAGCTTAGTAAGAATCCACGGAAACACCATATATTTT
TRBV11-2,TRBJ2-7,-,-,CASSLGFEQYF,TGTGCCAGCAGCTTGGGATTCGAGCAGTACTTC
TRBV10-3,TRBJ2-7,-,-,CAIRAGAHEQYF,TGTGCCATCAGGGCAGGGGCCCACGAGCAGTACTTC
TRBV6-1,TRBJ2-7,-,TRBD1,CASRDRGPYEQYF,TGTGCCAGCAGGGACAGGGGCCCCTACGAGCAGTACTTC
TRBV9,TRBJ1-2,-,-,CASSVGGPGYGYTF,TGTGCCAGCAGCGTAGGGGGGCCCGGCTATGGCTACACCTTC
TRBV19,TRBJ1-2,-,-,CASGWGKAYGYTF,TGTGCCAGCGGGTGGGGGAAGGCCTATGGCTACACCTTC
TRBV7-9,TRBJ1-3,once,-,CASSSGQSGNTIYF,TGTGCCAGCAGCTCCGGACAGTCTGGAAACACCATATATTTT
TRBV4-1,TRBJ2-5,-,-,CASSGVGGAEAQYF,TGCGCCAGCAGCGGAGTGGGGGGGGCCGAGGCCCAGTACTTC
TRBV27,TRBJ2-1,-,TRBD2,CASSSLATSGYNEQFF,TGTGCCAGCAGTTCCCTCGCGACTAGCGGTTACAATGAGCAGTTCTTC
TRBV5-1,TRBJ1-2,-,-,CASSLEASYGYTF,TGCGCCAGCAGCTTGGAGGCATCCTATGGCTACACCTTC
TRBV27,TRBJ1-5,-,-,CASSSLNQPQHF,TGTGCCAGCAGTTCCCTCAATCAGCCCCAGCATTTT
TRBV6-6,TRBJ1-5,once,-,CASSPTLNQPQHF,TGTGCCAGCAGCCCGACTCTGAATCAGCCCCAGCATTTT
TRBV6-5,TRBJ2-3,-,-,CASSYAPGPGTDTQYF,TGTGCCAGCAGTTACGCTCCAGGGCCTGGCACAGATACGCAGTATTTT
TRBV27,TRBJ2-3,-,-,CASSLMAGPRTDTQYF,TGTGCCAGCAGTTTAATGGCGGGACCGCGCACAGATACGCAGTATTTT
TRBV28,TRBJ2-7,-,-,CASSLGAAYEQYF,TGTGCCAGCAGTCTGGGGGCGGCCTACGAGCAGTACTTC
TRBV6-6,TRBJ2-2,-,-,CASGTGVGGELFF,TGTGCCAGCGGTACGGGAGTTGGCGGGGAGCTGTTTTTT
TRBV10-3,TRBJ1-2,-,TRBD1,CATQGSLVSYTF,TGTGCCACACAGGGGAGCCTGGTGAGCTACACCTTC
TRBV7-9,TRBJ1-5,-,-,CASSPTGEPQHF,TGTGCCAGCAGCCCCACCGGGGAGCCCCAGCATTTT
TRBV15,TRBJ2-5,-,TRBD1,CATSRDKGAGETQYF,TGTGCCACCAGCAGAGATAAGGGGGCTGGGGAGACCCAGTACTTC
TRBV7-9,TRBJ1-1,-,-,CASSLGGGEAFF,TGTGCCAGCAGCTTAGGAGGAGGGGAAGCTTTCTTT
TRBV7-2,TRBJ2-2,-,-,CASSLMPFTGELFF,TGTGCCAGCAGCTTAATGCCCTTCACCGGGGAGCTGTTTTTT
TRBV19,TRBJ2-1,-,-,CASSNGGLYNEQFF,TGTGCCAGTAGTAATGGAGGGCTCTACAATGAGCAGTTCTTC
TRBV9,TRBJ2-5,-,-,CASSSSGSNQETQYF,TGTGCCAGCAGCTCTTCCGGGAGCAACCAAGAGACCCAGTACTTC